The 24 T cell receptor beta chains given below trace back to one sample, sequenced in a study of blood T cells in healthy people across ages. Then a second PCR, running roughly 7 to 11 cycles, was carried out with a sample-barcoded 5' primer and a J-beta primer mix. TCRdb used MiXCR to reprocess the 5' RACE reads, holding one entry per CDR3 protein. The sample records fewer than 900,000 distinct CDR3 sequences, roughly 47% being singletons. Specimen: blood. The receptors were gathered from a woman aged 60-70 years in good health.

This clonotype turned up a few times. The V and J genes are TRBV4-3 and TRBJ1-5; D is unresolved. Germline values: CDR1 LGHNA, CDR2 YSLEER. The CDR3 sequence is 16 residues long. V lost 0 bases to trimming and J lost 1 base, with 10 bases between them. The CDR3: CASSQELMVSNQPQHF. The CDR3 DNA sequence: TGCGCCAGCAGCCAAGAATTGATGGTCAGCAATCAGCCCCAGCATTTT.

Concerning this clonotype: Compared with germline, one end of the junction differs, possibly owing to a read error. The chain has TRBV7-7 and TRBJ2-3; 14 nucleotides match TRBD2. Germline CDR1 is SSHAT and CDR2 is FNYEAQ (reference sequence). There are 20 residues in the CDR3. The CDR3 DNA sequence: TGTGCTAGCAGCCGCGGACTAGCGGGAGGAGCCGTACTCGGCACAGATACGCAGTATTTT. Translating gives CASSRGLAGGAVLGTDTQYF. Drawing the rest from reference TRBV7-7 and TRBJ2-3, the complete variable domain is GAGVSQSPRYKVTKRGQDVTLRCDPISSHATLYWYQQALGQGPEFLTYFNYEAQPDKSGLPSDRFSAERPEGSISTLTIQRTEQRDSAMYRCASSRGLAGGAVLGTDTQYFGPGTRLTVL.

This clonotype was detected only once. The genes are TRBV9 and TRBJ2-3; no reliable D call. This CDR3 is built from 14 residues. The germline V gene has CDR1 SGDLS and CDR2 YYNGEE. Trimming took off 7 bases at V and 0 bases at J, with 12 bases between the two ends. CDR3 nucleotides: TGTGCCAGCGGCCGAAAATTTAGCACAGATACGCAGTATTTT. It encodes CASGRKFSTDTQYF.

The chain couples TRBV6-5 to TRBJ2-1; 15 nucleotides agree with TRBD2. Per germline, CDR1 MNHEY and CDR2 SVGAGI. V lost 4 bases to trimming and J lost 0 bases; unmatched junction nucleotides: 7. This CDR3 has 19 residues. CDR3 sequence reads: CASSSLGLAGGSSYNEQFF. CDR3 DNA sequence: TGTGCCAGCAGTTCTCTCGGACTAGCGGGGGGGAGCTCCTACAATGAGCAGTTCTTC.

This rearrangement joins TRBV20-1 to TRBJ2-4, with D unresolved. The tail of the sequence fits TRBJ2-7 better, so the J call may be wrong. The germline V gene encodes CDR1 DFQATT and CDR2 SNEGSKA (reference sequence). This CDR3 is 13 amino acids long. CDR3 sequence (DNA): TGCAGTGCTAGTCGCGTCGGTTCCTACGAGCAGTACTTC. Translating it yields CSASRVGSYEQYF.

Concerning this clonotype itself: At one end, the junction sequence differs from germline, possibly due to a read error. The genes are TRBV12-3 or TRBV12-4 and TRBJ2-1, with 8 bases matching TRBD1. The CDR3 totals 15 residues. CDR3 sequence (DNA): TGTGCCAGCAGGAGGACAGGGATTAGCTACAATAAGCAGTTCTTC. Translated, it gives CASRRTGISYNKQFF.

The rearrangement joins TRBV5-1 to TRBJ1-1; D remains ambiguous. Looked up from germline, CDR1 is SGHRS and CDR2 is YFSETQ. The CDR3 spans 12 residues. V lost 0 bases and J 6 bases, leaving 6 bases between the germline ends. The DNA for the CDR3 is TGCGCCAGCAGCTTGGGGTGGGCTGAAGCTTTCTTT. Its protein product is CASSLGWAEAFF.

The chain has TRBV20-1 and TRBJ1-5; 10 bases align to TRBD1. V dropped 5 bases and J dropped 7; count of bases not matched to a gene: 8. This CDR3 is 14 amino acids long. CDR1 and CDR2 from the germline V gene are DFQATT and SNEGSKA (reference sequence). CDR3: CSAVPGTGAQPQHF. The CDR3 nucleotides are TGCAGTGCTGTACCCGGGACAGGGGCACAGCCCCAGCATTTT.

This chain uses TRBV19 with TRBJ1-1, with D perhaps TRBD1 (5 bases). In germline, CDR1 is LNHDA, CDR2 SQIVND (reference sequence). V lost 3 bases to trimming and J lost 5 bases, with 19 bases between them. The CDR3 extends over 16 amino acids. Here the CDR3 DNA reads TGTGCCAGTAGTATTCGAAGCAGGGCCGGAGGTACTGAAGCTTTCTTT. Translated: CASSIRSRAGGTEAFF.

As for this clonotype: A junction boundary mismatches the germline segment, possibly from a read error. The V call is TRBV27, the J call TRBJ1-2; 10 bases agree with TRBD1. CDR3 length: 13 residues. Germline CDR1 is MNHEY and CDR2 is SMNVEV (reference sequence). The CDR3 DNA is TGTGCCGGCAGGGTGACAGGGGGCATCGGCTACACCTTC. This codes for CAGRVTGGIGYTF.

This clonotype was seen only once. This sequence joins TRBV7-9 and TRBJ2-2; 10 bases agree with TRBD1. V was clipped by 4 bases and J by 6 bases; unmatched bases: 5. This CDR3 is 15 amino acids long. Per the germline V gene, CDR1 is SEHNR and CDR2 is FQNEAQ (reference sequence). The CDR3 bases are TGTGCCAGCAGCTCCCGACAGGGGGCAGCCGGGGAGCTGTTTTTT. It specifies CASSSRQGAAGELFF.

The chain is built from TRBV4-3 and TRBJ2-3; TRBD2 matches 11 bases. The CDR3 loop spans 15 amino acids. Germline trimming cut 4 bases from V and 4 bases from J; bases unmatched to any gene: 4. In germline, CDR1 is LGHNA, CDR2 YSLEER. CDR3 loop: CASSPRLAGSDTQYF. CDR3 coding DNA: TGCGCCAGCAGCCCTAGACTAGCGGGGTCAGATACGCAGTATTTT.

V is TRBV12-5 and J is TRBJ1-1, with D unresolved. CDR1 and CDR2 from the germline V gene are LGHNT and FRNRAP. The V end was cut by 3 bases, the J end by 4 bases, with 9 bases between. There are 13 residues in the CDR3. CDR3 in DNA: TGTGCTAGTGGTTTAGGCACCGCCACTGAAGCTTTCTTT. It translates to CASGLGTATEAFF.

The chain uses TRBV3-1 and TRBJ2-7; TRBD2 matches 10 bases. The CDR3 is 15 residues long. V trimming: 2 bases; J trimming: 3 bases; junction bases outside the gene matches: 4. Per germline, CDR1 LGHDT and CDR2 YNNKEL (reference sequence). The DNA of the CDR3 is TGTGCCAGCAGCCAACTAGCGGGAGTGGGCTACGAGCAGTACTTC. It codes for CASSQLAGVGYEQYF.

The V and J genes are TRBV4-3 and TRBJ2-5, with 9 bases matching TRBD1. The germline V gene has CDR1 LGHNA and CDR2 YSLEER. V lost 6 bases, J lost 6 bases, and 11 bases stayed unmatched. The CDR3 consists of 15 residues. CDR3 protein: CASSQRGQGRKTQYF. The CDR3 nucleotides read TGCGCCAGCAGTCAAAGAGGACAGGGGAGAAAGACCCAGTACTTC.

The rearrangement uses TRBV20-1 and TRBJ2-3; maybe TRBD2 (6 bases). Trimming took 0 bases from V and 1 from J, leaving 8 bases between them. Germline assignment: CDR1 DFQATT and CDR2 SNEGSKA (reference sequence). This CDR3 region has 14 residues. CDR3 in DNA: TGCAGTGCTAGAGAGGTAGCGGGCACAGATACGCAGTATTTT. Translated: CSAREVAGTDTQYF.

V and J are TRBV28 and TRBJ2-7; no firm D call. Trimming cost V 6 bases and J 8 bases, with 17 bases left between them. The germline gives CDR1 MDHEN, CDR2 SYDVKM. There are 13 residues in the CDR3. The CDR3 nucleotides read TGTGCCAGCAGCCACTCCTTTTTGGTACAGCAGTACTTC. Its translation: CASSHSFLVQQYF. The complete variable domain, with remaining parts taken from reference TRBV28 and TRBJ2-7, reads DVKVTQSSRYLVKRTGEKVFLECVQDMDHENMFWYRQDPGLGLRLIYFSYDVKMKEKGDIPEGYSVSREKKERFSLILESASTNQTSMYLCASSHSFLVQQYFGPGTRLTVT.

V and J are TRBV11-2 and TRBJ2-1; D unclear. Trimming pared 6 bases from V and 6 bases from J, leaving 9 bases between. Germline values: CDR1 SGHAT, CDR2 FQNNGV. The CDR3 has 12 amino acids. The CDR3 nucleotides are TGTGCCAGCAGACGTAACACCAATGAGCAGTTCTTC. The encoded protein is CASRRNTNEQFF.

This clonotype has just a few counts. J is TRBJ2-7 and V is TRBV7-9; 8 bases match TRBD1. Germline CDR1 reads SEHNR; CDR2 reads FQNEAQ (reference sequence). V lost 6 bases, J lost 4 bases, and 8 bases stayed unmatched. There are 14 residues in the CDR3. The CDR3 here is CASSSGQGRYEQYF. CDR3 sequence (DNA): TGTGCCAGCAGTTCCGGACAGGGTAGATACGAGCAGTACTTC.

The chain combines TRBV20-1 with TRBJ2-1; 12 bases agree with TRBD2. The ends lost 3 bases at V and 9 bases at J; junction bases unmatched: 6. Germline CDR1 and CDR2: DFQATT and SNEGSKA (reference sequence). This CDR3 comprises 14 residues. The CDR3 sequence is CSARASGGAPEQFF. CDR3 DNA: TGCAGTGCTAGGGCTAGCGGGGGGGCCCCTGAGCAGTTCTTC.

The CDR3 DNA is TGTGCCAGCAGCAAAGACGGACTAGCATCAGATACGCAGTATTTT. Translation: CASSKDGLASDTQYF. The chain combines TRBV9 with TRBJ2-3; 8 nucleotides align to TRBD2. V trimming: 4 bases; J trimming: 4 bases; junction bases outside the gene matches: 8. Germline V gene data show CDR1 as SGDLS and CDR2 as YYNGEE. This CDR3 region has 15 residues.

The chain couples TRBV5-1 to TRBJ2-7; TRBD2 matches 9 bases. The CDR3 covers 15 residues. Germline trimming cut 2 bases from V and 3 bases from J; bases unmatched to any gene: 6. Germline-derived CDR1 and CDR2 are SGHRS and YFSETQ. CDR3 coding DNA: TGCGCCAGCAGCTTCCGACTAGCGGAGCGCTACGAGCAGTACTTC. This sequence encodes CASSFRLAERYEQYF.

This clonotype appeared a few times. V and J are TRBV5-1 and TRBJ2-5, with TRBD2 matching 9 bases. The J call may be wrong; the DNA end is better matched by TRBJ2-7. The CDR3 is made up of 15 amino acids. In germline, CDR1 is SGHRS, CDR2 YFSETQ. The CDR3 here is CASSPAGGASYEQYF. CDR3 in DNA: TGCGCCAGCAGCCCGGCGGGGGGGGCCAGCTACGAGCAGTACTTC.

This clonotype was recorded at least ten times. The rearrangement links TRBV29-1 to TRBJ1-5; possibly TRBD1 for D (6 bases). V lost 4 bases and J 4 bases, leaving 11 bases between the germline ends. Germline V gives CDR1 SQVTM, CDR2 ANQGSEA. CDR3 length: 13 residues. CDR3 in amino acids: CSVGGQGNQPQHF. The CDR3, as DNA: TGCAGCGTTGGGGGGCAGGGAAATCAGCCCCAGCATTTT.